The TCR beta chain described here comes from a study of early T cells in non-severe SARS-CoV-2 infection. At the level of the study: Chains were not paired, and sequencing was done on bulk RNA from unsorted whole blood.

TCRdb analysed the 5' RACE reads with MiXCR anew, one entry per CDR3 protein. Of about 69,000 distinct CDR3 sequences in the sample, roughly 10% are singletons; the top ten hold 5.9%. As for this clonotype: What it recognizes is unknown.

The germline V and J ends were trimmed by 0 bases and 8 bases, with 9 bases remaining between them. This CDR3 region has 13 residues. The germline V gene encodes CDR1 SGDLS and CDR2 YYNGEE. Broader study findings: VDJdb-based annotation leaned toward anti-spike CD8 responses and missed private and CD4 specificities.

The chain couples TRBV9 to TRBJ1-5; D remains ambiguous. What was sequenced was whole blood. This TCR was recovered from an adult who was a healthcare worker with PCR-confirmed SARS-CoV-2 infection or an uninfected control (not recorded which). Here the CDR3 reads CASSVAHGEPQHF. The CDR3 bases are TGTGCCAGCAGCGTAGCTCACGGGGAGCCCCAGCATTTT.